Below, 31 T cell receptor beta chains from the same sample are listed, as sequenced in a study of blood T cell repertoires in COVID-19. The table came from immunoSEQ multiplex PCR; TCRdb's copy has only in-frame clones and leaves some out. Of over 90,000 clones detected, roughly 76% appear once; the ten largest clones hold around 5%. The sample taken for sequencing was peripheral blood. These receptors were collected from a man aged 80 or over with COVID-19, enrolled during active disease.

The V gene is TRBV14, the J gene TRBJ1-2; maybe TRBD1 (6 bases). Germline CDR1 reads SGHDN; CDR2 reads FVKESK. This CDR3 is built from 14 residues. V was shortened by 2 bases and J by 2 bases, with 9 bases between the two germline ends. As DNA, the CDR3 is TGTGCCAGCAGCCAAACCGGACAGAACTATGGCTACACCTTC. Protein sequence: CASSQTGQNYGYTF.

This clone was counted only a few times. The V gene is TRBV28, the J gene TRBJ2-5; D may be TRBD1 (6 bases). V was shortened by 8 bases and J by 6 bases, with 16 bases between the two germline ends. The germline V gene encodes CDR1 MDHEN and CDR2 SYDVKM. The CDR3 covers 13 residues. The CDR3 loop is CASLLQGAKTQYF. The CDR3 DNA sequence: TGTGCCAGCCTACTACAGGGTGCAAAGACCCAGTACTTC.

V is TRBV27 and J is TRBJ1-1; D is unresolved. The CDR3 spans 15 residues. Trimming pared 7 bases from V and 0 bases from J, leaving 15 bases between. Germline V gene data show CDR1 as MNHEY and CDR2 as SMNVEV (reference sequence). The CDR3 bases are TGTGCCAGCACCATTGAAAAGCTCGTGAACACTGAAGCTTTCTTT. It specifies CASTIEKLVNTEAFF.

V gene TRBV24-1 combines with J gene TRBJ1-6, with TRBD1 identical over 8 bases. V shed 2 bases, J shed 6 bases, and the junction held 5 bases outside the gene matches. The germline CDR1 and CDR2 sequences are KGHDR and SFDVKD. This CDR3 is built from 16 residues. CDR3: CATSDSDRDGNSPLHF. CDR3 nucleotides: TGTGCCACCAGTGATTCGGACAGGGACGGTAATTCACCCCTCCACTTT.

The V gene is TRBV4-1, the J gene TRBJ1-6; 9 nucleotides align to TRBD1. V was clipped by 5 bases and J by 9 bases; unmatched bases: 8. From germline, CDR1 is MGHRA and CDR2 YSYEKL. The CDR3 spans 15 residues. The DNA of the CDR3 is TGCGCCAGCAGCAGGGAAGGGACAGGGAGTTCACCCCTCCACTTT. Amino acid sequence: CASSREGTGSSPLHF.

The rearrangement uses TRBV5-1 and TRBJ1-4; maybe TRBD1 (5 bases). There are 18 residues in the CDR3. Per the germline V gene, CDR1 is SGHRS and CDR2 is YFSETQ. V shed 4 bases and J shed 1 base, with 20 bases lying between them. The CDR3: CASSRRGSTPGTNEKLFF. CDR3 coding DNA: TGCGCCAGCAGCAGGCGGGGCAGCACCCCAGGAACTAATGAAAAACTGTTTTTT. Using reference TRBV5-1 and TRBJ1-4 for the parts outside the CDR3, the full variable domain is KAGVTQTPRYLIKTRGQQVTLSCSPISGHRSVSWYQQTPGQGLQFLFEYFSETQRNKGNFPGRFSGRQFSNSRSEMNVSTLELGDSALYLCASSRRGSTPGTNEKLFFGSGTQLSVL.

V usage is TRBV6-5 and J usage is TRBJ1-2, with a possible D match to TRBD1 (6 bases). CDR3 size: 14 residues. Trimming took 2 bases from V and 4 from J, leaving 11 bases between them. Germline CDR1 is MNHEY and CDR2 is SVGAGI. Here the CDR3 DNA reads TGTGCCAGCAGTTACCCTGACAGGACCTATGGCTACACCTTC. It yields the protein CASSYPDRTYGYTF.

V is TRBV3-1 (or the pseudogene TRBV3-2) and J is TRBJ1-2; the D is unclear. Germline V CDR1 and CDR2: LGHDT, YNNKEL (reference sequence). V lost 1 base, J lost 4 bases, and 13 bases lay in between. The CDR3 is made up of 15 amino acids. CDR3 loop: CASSQASSPRYGYTF. The DNA for the CDR3 is TGTGCCAGCAGCCAAGCCTCATCACCGCGCTATGGCTACACCTTC.

The chain combines TRBV19 with TRBJ1-2, with TRBD1 identical over 9 bases. The CDR3 runs 13 residues. CDR1 and CDR2 (germline): LNHDA, SQIVND (reference sequence). The trim removed 5 bases at V and 8 bases at J, leaving 6 bases unmatched. As DNA, the CDR3 is TGTGCCAGTAGTCCTGGGACAGGGCTAGGCTACACCTTC. This codes for CASSPGTGLGYTF. The variable domain in full, completed from reference TRBV19 and TRBJ1-2, reads DGGITQSPKYLFRKEGQNVTLSCEQNLNHDAMYWYRQDPGQGLRLIYYSQIVNDFQKGDIAEGYSVSREKKESFPLTVTSAQKNPTAFYLCASSPGTGLGYTFGSGTRLTVV.

The rearrangement joins TRBV5-1 to TRBJ2-1; 10 nucleotides agree with TRBD2. The germline V gene has CDR1 SGHRS and CDR2 YFSETQ. Unmatched junction bases numbered 4, after V lost 2 bases and J lost 2 bases. The CDR3 sequence is 16 residues long. CDR3 sequence: CASSLEREGPYNEQFF. CDR3 in DNA: TGCGCCAGCAGCTTAGAGCGGGAGGGCCCCTACAATGAGCAGTTCTTC.

CDR3 residues: CATSSPGETSGGYNEQFF. The CDR3 DNA follows: TGTGCCACCAGCAGTCCAGGAGAGACTAGCGGGGGCTACAATGAGCAGTTCTTC. This rearrangement joins TRBV15 to TRBJ2-1, with 12 bases matching TRBD2. The ends lost 3 bases at V and 3 bases at J; junction bases unmatched: 9. The CDR3 has 18 amino acids. Germline CDR1 and CDR2: LNHNV and YYDKDF (reference sequence).

V and J are TRBV27 and TRBJ1-2; no firm D call. From germline, CDR1 is MNHEY and CDR2 SMNVEV (reference sequence). This CDR3 comprises 12 residues. V was cut by 5 bases and J by 8 bases, with 12 bases left in between. The CDR3 nucleotides read TGTGCCAGCAGTCAACTACACGGGGGCTACACCTTC. This translates into CASSQLHGGYTF.

Here the CDR3 DNA reads TGTGCCCTGGACGGGGGTATGAACACTGAAGCTTTCTTT. It yields the protein CALDGGMNTEAFF. The chain is built from TRBV30 and TRBJ1-1, with a possible D match to TRBD1 (5 bases). The CDR3 contains 13 residues. Germline V gene data show CDR1 as GTSNPN and CDR2 as SVGIG (reference sequence). Trimming cost V 8 bases and J 0 bases, with 13 bases left between them.

This chain links TRBV5-1 with TRBJ2-1, with 10 bases matching TRBD2. This CDR3 has 15 residues. Germline values: CDR1 SGHRS, CDR2 YFSETQ. The J segment lost 2 bases and the V segment lost 3 bases, leaving 2 bases of the junction unmatched. This chain's CDR3 is CASSWSGGAYNEQFF. CDR3 DNA: TGCGCCAGCAGCTGGAGCGGGGGGGCCTACAATGAGCAGTTCTTC. The entire variable domain, with the rest obtained from reference TRBV5-1 and TRBJ2-1, is as follows: KAGVTQTPRYLIKTRGQQVTLSCSPISGHRSVSWYQQTPGQGLQFLFEYFSETQRNKGNFPGRFSGRQFSNSRSEMNVSTLELGDSALYLCASSWSGGAYNEQFFGPGTRLTVL.

CDR3 nucleotide sequence: TGTGCCAGCAGTGAACCCGGGGGGAAGAGTTTTAAGCAGTACTTC. Its translation is CASSEPGGKSFKQYF. J is TRBJ2-7 and V is TRBV25-1; 7 nucleotides line up with TRBD2. The J segment lost 8 bases and the V segment lost 2 bases, leaving 12 bases of the junction unmatched. Germline CDR1 is MGHDK and CDR2 is SYGVNS. CDR3 length: 15 residues.

V is TRBV6-5 and J is TRBJ2-7; 7 nucleotides align to TRBD1. Germline CDR1 and CDR2: MNHEY and SVGAGI. V lost 2 bases to trimming and J lost 7 bases; unmatched junction nucleotides: 5. CDR3 length equals 13 residues. This CDR3 is CASSYRGLGEQYF. DNA for the CDR3: TGTGCCAGCAGTTACAGGGGGCTGGGGGAGCAGTACTTC.

This clone was detected once. The chain has TRBV6-5 and TRBJ2-3; 7 nucleotides align to TRBD2. Per the germline V gene, CDR1 is MNHEY and CDR2 is SVGAGI. The V gene end was trimmed by 5 bases and the J gene end by 2 bases; junction bases not matched to a gene: 7. The CDR3 spans 15 residues. The CDR3 loop is CASSRAGDLTDTQYF. The DNA for the CDR3 is TGTGCCAGCAGTCGTGCGGGGGACCTCACAGATACGCAGTATTTT.

This rearrangement joins TRBV18 to TRBJ1-5; the D gene is possibly TRBD1 (5 bases). The CDR3 is made up of 14 amino acids. Trimming removed 3 bases at V and 4 bases at J, with 10 bases between. Germline CDR1 KGHSH, CDR2 LQKENI. The CDR3 sequence: CASSPGGGNQPQHF. The CDR3 nucleotides read TGTGCCAGCTCACCCGGGGGGGGAAATCAGCCCCAGCATTTT.

The rearrangement links TRBV18 to TRBJ1-2; D perhaps matches TRBD1 (6 bases). This CDR3 is built from 13 residues. V gave up 4 bases and J gave up 4 bases, with 10 bases separating them. Looked up from germline, CDR1 is KGHSH and CDR2 is LQKENI. CDR3 loop: CASSRTAFYGYTF. CDR3 sequence (DNA): TGTGCCAGCTCACGGACAGCTTTCTATGGCTACACCTTC.

The chain is built from TRBV19 and TRBJ2-3, with 15 nucleotides matching TRBD2. From germline, CDR1 is LNHDA and CDR2 SQIVND (reference sequence). The junction had 12 bases not matched to a gene; V was cut back by 0 bases and J by 5 bases. The CDR3 has 20 residues. In DNA form, the CDR3 reads TGTGCCAGTAGTATAGACCTCGTCCCGGGACTAGCGGGAGGTGGAGATACGCAGTATTTT. Translating gives CASSIDLVPGLAGGGDTQYF.

This clone has just a few counts. The CDR3 coding sequence is TGTGCCAGCAGCTTAGCGGGCGGGGAGACCCAGTACTTC. This encodes CASSLAGGETQYF. V usage is TRBV13 and J usage is TRBJ2-5, with D possibly TRBD2 on 5 matching bases. Trimming cost V 1 base and J 5 bases, with 8 bases left between them. Germline assignment: CDR1 PRHDT and CDR2 FYEKMQ (reference sequence). This CDR3 is 13 amino acids long.

The rearrangement uses TRBV7-9 and TRBJ2-2, with D perhaps TRBD1 (6 bases). Germline CDR1 reads SEHNR; CDR2 reads FQNEAQ (reference sequence). The V and J ends lost 0 bases and 7 bases respectively, with 9 bases between them. The CDR3 is 14 residues long. The CDR3 DNA sequence: TGTGCCAGCAGCTTAGCGGGGGCTCGCGGGGAGCTGTTTTTT. Translated: CASSLAGARGELFF.

Note on this clone: One end of the junction does not line up with germline, which may come from a read error. CDR3 sequence reads: CASRYSRGGSYNEQFF. DNA of the CDR3: TGTGCCAGCAGATACTCGCGGGGGGGCTCCTACAATGAGCAGTTCTTC. The J gene is TRBJ2-1, the V gene TRBV6-2 or TRBV6-3, with 9 nucleotides matching TRBD2. The CDR3 is 16 residues long. The V gene's germline CDR1 is MNHEY and CDR2 SVGEGT.

V and J are TRBV27 and TRBJ2-1, with 8 bases matching TRBD1. Trimming removed 4 bases from V and 5 bases from J; junction bases left unmatched: 7. CDR3 length: 15 residues. Germline loops: CDR1 MNHEY, CDR2 SMNVEV (reference sequence). The chain's CDR3 is CASSSLGTGDNEQFF. The CDR3 DNA follows: TGTGCCAGCAGTTCTTTGGGGACAGGAGACAATGAGCAGTTCTTC.

The genes are TRBV18 and TRBJ2-2; tentatively, D is TRBD2 (5 bases). V gave up 0 bases and J gave up 2 bases, with 13 bases separating them. The CDR3 loop spans 17 amino acids. CDR1 and CDR2 (germline): KGHSH, LQKENI. The CDR3 coding sequence is TGTGCCAGCTCACCACCGCGAGGGCCAGGAAACACCGGGGAGCTGTTTTTT. Translating it yields CASSPPRGPGNTGELFF. Based on the CDR3 plus reference TRBV18 and TRBJ2-2, the full variable domain is NAGVMQNPRHLVRRRGQEARLRCSPMKGHSHVYWYRQLPEEGLKFMVYLQKENIIDESGMPKERFSAEFPKEGPSILRIQQVVRGDSAAYFCASSPPRGPGNTGELFFGEGSRLTVL.

V usage is TRBV2 and J usage is TRBJ1-2; D possibly corresponds to TRBD1 (6 bases). CDR1 SNHLY and CDR2 FYNNEI come from the germline V gene. CDR3 length equals 13 residues. Trimming left V 6 bases short and J 8 bases short, with 16 bases between. Here the CDR3 reads CASSRDIFFGYTF. The CDR3 DNA is TGTGCCAGCAGCCGGGACATTTTCTTCGGCTACACCTTC.

The rearrangement links TRBV5-6 to TRBJ2-3; D unresolved. V lost 2 bases and J lost 0, with 10 bases in between. The CDR3 loop spans 15 amino acids. Germline CDR1 is SGHDT and CDR2 is YYEEEE. CDR3 sequence reads: CASSLQPRSTDTQYF. In nucleotides, the CDR3 is TGTGCCAGCAGCTTACAGCCGCGAAGCACAGATACGCAGTATTTT.

This chain connects TRBV27 to TRBJ2-1; 11 positions match TRBD2. In germline, CDR1 is MNHEY, CDR2 SMNVEV (reference sequence). V shed 5 bases, J shed 1 base, and the junction held 10 bases outside the gene matches. CDR3 length: 18 residues. CDR3 in DNA: TGTGCCAGCAGTCTAAGGGTCTTAGCGGGAGGGTCCTACAATGAGCAGTTCTTC. Translating gives CASSLRVLAGGSYNEQFF.

The chain combines TRBV18 with TRBJ1-2, with TRBD1 identical over 12 bases. CDR1 and CDR2 (germline): KGHSH, LQKENI. With V trimmed by 3 bases and J by 3 bases, 8 bases remained unmatched. The CDR3 sequence is 17 residues long. The CDR3 DNA follows: TGTGCCAGCTCACCTTCCGGGACAGGGGGCGGCGACTATGGCTACACCTTC. Encoded protein: CASSPSGTGGGDYGYTF.

A remark on this clone: The junction shows a germline mismatch at one end, possibly a read error. This rearrangement joins TRBV7-2 to TRBJ2-7, with 7 bases that match TRBD2. Per germline, CDR1 SGHTA and CDR2 FQGNSA. The CDR3 sequence is 15 residues long. This CDR3 reads CASSIASGGVYEQYF. In DNA form, the CDR3 reads TGTGCCAGCAGCATAGCTAGCGGAGGGGTCTACGAGCAGTACTTC.

Here the CDR3 DNA reads TGTGCCAGCACCCTCGAGGGATACGAGCAGTACTTC. It yields the protein CASTLEGYEQYF. The V and J genes are TRBV2 and TRBJ2-7, with D possibly matching TRBD2 (5 bases). Trimming left V 7 bases short and J 4 bases short, with 11 bases between. Germline values: CDR1 SNHLY, CDR2 FYNNEI. This CDR3 is 12 amino acids long.